Sequencing of this TCR beta chain was carried out in a study of technical replicates of blood from several donors listed by TCRdb under 2017. V trim: 4 bases; J trim: 4 bases; unmatched bases: 6. CDR1 KGHSH and CDR2 LQKENI were looked up in the germline V gene. Spanning cysteine to phenylalanine, the CDR3 consists of 14 amino acids. The sequence is cut down to CDR3 DNA, 42 bases in frame from base 1. In the case of this clone: It lacks a known antigen. Per-base quality was not reported, and no clone a single base away is much larger than it.

The library relied on the immunoSEQ multiplex PCR assay. In its TCRdb copy, this immuneACCESS table keeps in-frame sequences only and misses some clones. Where compared with another copy, unresolved V genes explain less than half of these, and the others have no known cause. Recorded for this sample are about 70,000 clones; 98% of them occurred a single time. The leading ten clones occupy around 0.22% of the sample. The specimen was T cells isolated from PBMCs. The receptor was isolated from a human donor in good health. The rearrangement combines TRBV18 with TRBJ1-1, with 7 central nucleotides matching TRBD1. Here the CDR3 is given as CASSLPYRGTEAFF. The bases read TGTGCCAGCTCACTGCCGTACAGGGGCACTGAAGCTTTCTTT.